Detailed here is one TCR beta chain. The target antigen is unknown. Germline V CDR1 and CDR2: SGHRS, YFSETQ. The V gene lost 1 base and the J gene lost 6 bases, with 11 bases spanning the gap. This CDR3 is built from 15 residues. Assay used: immunoSEQ multiplex PCR; TCRdb lists only in-frame clones, some missing. The repertoire holds 90,000 to 110,000 clones, with 91% as singletons. These data originate in a study of T cell responses to AZD1222 COVID-19 vaccine. Study outcomes and limitations: Targeting of unmutated variant regions was reportedly seen in nearly half of spike-specific TCRs. Spike-specific TCR breadth and depth grew following two AZD1222 doses. Females outnumbered males among donors, who were mostly white British; clonal diversity was possibly underestimated. The study found vaccine-associated CD4 TCRs spanning spike, dominant at 160-218 and 743-854.

Material: peripheral blood, obtained on day 0 of AZD1222 vaccination. The TCR sequence derives from an adult in good health. V usage is TRBV5-1 and J usage is TRBJ1-6; no definite D call. CDR3 nucleotides: TGCGCCAGCAGCTTGTTGGGGTGGGGTAATTCACCCCTCCACTTT. Translated, it gives CASSLLGWGNSPLHF.